The source of this TCR beta chain is a study of OX40 agonist ivuxolimab in advanced cancers. Study summary: Participants, around 80% male, averaged roughly 55 years of age, ranging from about 23 to 90.

General study points: At doses 0.1 to 3.0 mg/kg, CD4+ and CD8+ clones expanded.

The CDR3 is 16 residues long. Germline CDR1 and CDR2: SGDLS and YYNGEE. V gave up 1 base and J gave up 5 bases, with 17 bases separating them. About this clone: As yet, its antigen is unknown.

Some clones are missing from TCRdb's copy, which holds only in-frame ones; the method was immunoSEQ multiplex PCR. The table lists approximately 15,000 clones, roughly 90% of them singletons, with about 68% in the top ten. This chain links TRBV9 with TRBJ2-3; possibly TRBD2 for D (7 bases). This specimen was CD4+ or CD8+ T cells sorted from blood, taken in a trial of the OX40 agonist ivuxolimab. This TCR was recovered from an adult with an advanced solid tumor such as melanoma, head and neck, liver or kidney cancer. CDR3 amino acids: CASSVTGGGPQDTQYF. CDR3 bases: TGTGCCAGCAGCGTAACTGGCGGGGGCCCACAAGATACGCAGTATTTT.